The 8 T cell receptor beta chains presented below share a single source sample, sequenced in a study of cytomegalovirus exposure and HLA in healthy donors. Use of 60 Vbeta and 13 Jbeta primers characterized the PCR. The table came from immunoSEQ multiplex PCR; TCRdb's copy has only in-frame clones and leaves some out. The sample holds about 86,000 clones, around four fifths seen once. The sample taken for sequencing was PBMCs. These receptors were collected from a male donor in good health and CMV-seropositive.

The chain couples TRBV5-6 to TRBJ1-3; a weak D match, TRBD1 (5 bases). In germline, CDR1 is SGHDT, CDR2 YYEEEE. The CDR3 sequence is 16 residues long. V gave up 3 bases and J gave up 2 bases, with 15 bases separating them. CDR3 residues: CASSSPLGRTGNTIYF. Written as DNA, the CDR3 is TGTGCCAGCAGCTCACCACTGGGGCGCACTGGAAACACCATATATTTT.

V and J are TRBV11-3 and TRBJ2-3; 9 bases align to TRBD1. The V gene end was trimmed by 8 bases and the J gene end by 1 base; junction bases not matched to a gene: 1. CDR3 size: 13 residues. Germline-derived CDR1 and CDR2 are SGHNT and YENEEA. This chain's CDR3 is CASGDRGTDTQYF. The CDR3 DNA is TGTGCCAGCGGGGACAGGGGCACAGATACGCAGTATTTT.

In this sample, this clone turned up once. The genes are TRBV2 and TRBJ2-7, with D perhaps TRBD2 (5 bases). Trimming stripped 6 bases from V and 2 bases from J, with 20 bases between. The germline V gene encodes CDR1 SNHLY and CDR2 FYNNEI. The CDR3 has 16 residues. The CDR3 nucleotides read TGTGCCAGCAGCCATAGGGCAGTGGAGGTTGCCTACGAGCAGTACTTC. Its protein is CASSHRAVEVAYEQYF.

The chain links TRBV28 to TRBJ2-5; TRBD2 aligns across 7 bases. This CDR3 is 15 amino acids long. The V segment lost 8 bases and the J segment 1 base; nucleotides outside the gene matches: 10. CDR1 MDHEN and CDR2 SYDVKM come from the germline V gene. The CDR3: CASSLPGGLQETQYF. Here the CDR3 DNA reads TGTGCCAGCTCCCTCCCGGGGGGACTCCAAGAGACCCAGTACTTC.

A single count supports this clone. This rearrangement joins TRBV25-1 to TRBJ2-1; TRBD2 agrees at 10 bases. The CDR3 has 15 residues. V was clipped by 2 bases and J by 4 bases; unmatched bases: 2. Germline V lookup: CDR1 MGHDK, CDR2 SYGVNS. The CDR3 reads CASSEGTSEYNEQFF. The CDR3, as DNA: TGTGCCAGCAGTGAAGGGACTAGCGAGTACAATGAGCAGTTCTTC.

This clone was counted a few times. V usage is TRBV7-6 and J usage is TRBJ2-1; 13 positions match TRBD2. Germline CDR1 SGHVS, CDR2 FNYEAQ. The CDR3 length is 16 residues. Losses at the gene ends were 5 bases for V and 5 bases for J; bases not matched to a gene: 6. CDR3 region: CASSRRLAGGDNEQFF. The CDR3 nucleotides read TGTGCCAGCAGCCGCCGACTAGCGGGAGGAGACAATGAGCAGTTCTTC.

The chain employs TRBV7-8 and TRBJ1-1; a possible D gene is TRBD1 (5 bases). The V and J ends lost 1 base and 2 bases respectively, with 14 bases between them. CDR3 size: 16 residues. Per the germline V gene, CDR1 is SGHVS and CDR2 is FQNEAQ. CDR3: CASSLEAGLSNTEAFF. The DNA of the CDR3 is TGTGCCAGCAGCTTAGAGGCAGGGCTATCAAACACTGAAGCTTTCTTT.

V and J are TRBV9 and TRBJ2-3; 7 bases agree with TRBD1. Germline CDR1 is SGDLS and CDR2 is YYNGEE. The CDR3 contains 15 residues. V lost 3 bases to trimming and J lost 3 bases; unmatched junction nucleotides: 7. CDR3 region: CASSERQGGTDTQYF. In DNA, the CDR3 is TGTGCCAGCAGCGAGCGACAGGGTGGGACAGATACGCAGTATTTT.